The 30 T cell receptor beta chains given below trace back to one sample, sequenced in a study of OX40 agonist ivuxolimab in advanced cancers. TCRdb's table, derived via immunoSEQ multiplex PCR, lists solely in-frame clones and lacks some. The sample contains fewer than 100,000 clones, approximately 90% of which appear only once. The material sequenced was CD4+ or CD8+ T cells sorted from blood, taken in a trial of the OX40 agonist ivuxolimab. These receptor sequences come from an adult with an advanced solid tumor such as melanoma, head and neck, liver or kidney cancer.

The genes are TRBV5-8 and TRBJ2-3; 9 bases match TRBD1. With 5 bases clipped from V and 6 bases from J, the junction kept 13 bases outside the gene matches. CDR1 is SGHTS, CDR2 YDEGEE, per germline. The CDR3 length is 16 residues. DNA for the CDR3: TGTGCCAGCAGTTTCATAACCGGGACAGGGACGGATACGCAGTATTTT. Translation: CASSFITGTGTDTQYF.

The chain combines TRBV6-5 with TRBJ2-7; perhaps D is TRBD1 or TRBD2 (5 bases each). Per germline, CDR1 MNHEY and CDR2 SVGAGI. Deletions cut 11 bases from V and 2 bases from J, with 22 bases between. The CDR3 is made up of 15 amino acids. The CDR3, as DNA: TGTGCCGCCGGAGAACTTGACTGGGACCCCTACGAGCAGTACTTC. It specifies CAAGELDWDPYEQYF.

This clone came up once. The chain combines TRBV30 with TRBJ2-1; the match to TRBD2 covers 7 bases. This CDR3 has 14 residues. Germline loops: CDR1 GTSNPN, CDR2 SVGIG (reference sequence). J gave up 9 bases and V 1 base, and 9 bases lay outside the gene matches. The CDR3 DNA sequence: TGTGCCTGGAGTGACAAGGCGGGAGTAATTGAGCAGTTCTTC. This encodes CAWSDKAGVIEQFF.

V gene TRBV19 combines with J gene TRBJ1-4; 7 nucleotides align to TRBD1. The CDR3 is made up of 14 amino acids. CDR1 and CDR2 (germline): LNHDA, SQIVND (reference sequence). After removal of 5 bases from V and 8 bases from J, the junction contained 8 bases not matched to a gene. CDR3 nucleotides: TGTGCCAGTAGTCCCCGACAGGGCTTAGAAAAACTGTTTTTT. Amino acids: CASSPRQGLEKLFF.

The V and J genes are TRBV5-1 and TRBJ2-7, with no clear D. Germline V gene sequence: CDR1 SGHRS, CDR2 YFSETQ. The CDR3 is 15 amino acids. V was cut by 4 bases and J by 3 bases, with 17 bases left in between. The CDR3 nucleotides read TGCGCCAGCAGCCAGCCCTTGGGTGAGAACTACGAGCAGTACTTC. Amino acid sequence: CASSQPLGENYEQYF.

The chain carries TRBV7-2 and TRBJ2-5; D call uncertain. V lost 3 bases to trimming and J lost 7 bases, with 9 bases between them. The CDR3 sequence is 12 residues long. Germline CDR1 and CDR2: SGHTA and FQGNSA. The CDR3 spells CASSFRVGTQYF. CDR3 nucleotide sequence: TGTGCCAGCAGCTTTCGGGTTGGGACCCAGTACTTC.

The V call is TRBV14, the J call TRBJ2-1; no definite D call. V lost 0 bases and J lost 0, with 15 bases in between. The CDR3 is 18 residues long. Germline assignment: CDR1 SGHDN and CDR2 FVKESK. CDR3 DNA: TGTGCCAGCAGCCAAGATCTAAACGTCGTTACCTCCTACAATGAGCAGTTCTTC. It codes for CASSQDLNVVTSYNEQFF.

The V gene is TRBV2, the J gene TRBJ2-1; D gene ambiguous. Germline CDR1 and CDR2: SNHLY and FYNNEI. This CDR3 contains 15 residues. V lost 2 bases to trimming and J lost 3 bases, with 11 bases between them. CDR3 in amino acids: CASSETQAYYNEQFF. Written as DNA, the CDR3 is TGTGCCAGCAGTGAAACCCAGGCGTACTACAATGAGCAGTTCTTC.

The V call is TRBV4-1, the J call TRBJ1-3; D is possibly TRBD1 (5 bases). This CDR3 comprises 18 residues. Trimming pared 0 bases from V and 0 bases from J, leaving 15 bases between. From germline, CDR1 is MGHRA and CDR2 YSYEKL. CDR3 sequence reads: CASSQDRGHSVSGNTIYF. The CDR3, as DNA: TGCGCCAGCAGCCAAGATCGCGGACACTCAGTCTCTGGAAACACCATATATTTT.

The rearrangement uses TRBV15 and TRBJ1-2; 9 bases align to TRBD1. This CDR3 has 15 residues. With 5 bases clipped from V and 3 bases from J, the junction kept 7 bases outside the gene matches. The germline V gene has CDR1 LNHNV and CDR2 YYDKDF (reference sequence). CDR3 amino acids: CATSPRRQGDYGYTF. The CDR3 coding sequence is TGTGCCACCAGCCCCCGCCGACAGGGGGACTATGGCTACACCTTC. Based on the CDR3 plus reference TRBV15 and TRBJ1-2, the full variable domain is DAMVIQNPRYQVTQFGKPVTLSCSQTLNHNVMYWYQQKSSQAPKLLFHYYDKDFNNEADTPDNFQSRRPNTSFCFLDIRSPGLGDTAMYLCATSPRRQGDYGYTFGSGTRLTVV.

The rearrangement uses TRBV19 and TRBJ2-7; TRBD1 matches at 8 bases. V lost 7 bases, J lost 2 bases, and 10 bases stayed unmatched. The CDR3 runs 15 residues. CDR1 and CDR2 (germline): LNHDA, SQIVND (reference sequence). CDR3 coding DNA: TGTGCCAGTACCATCGACTCGACAGGGGCCTACGAGCAGTACTTC. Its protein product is CASTIDSTGAYEQYF.

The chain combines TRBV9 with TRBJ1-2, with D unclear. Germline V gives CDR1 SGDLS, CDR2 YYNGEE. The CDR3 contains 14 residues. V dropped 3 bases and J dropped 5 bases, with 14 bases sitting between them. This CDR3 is CASSATWTVYGYTF. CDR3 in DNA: TGTGCCAGCAGCGCAACCTGGACGGTATATGGCTACACCTTC.

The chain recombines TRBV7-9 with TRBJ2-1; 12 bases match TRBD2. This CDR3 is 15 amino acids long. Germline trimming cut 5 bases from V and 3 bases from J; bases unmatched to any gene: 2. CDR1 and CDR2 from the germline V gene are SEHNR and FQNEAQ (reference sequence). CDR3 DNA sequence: TGTGCCAGCAGCCTGACTAGCGGGGGCTACAATGAGCAGTTCTTC. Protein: CASSLTSGGYNEQFF.

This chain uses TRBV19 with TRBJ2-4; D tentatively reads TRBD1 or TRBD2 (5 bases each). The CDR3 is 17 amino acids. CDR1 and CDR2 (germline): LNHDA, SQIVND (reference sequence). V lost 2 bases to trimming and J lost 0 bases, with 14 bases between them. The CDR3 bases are TGTGCCAGTAGTATAAGCCCCGGGACCTTAGCCAAAAACATTCAGTACTTC. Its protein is CASSISPGTLAKNIQYF.

The CDR3 DNA follows: TGTGCCAGCAGCCGACAGGGGGCGGGCGCCGGGGAGCTGTTTTTT. Amino acid sequence: CASSRQGAGAGELFF. The V call is TRBV7-3, the J call TRBJ2-2; 10 bases are a match to TRBD1. Per the germline V gene, CDR1 is SGHTA and CDR2 is FQGTGA. CDR3 length: 15 residues. V dropped 5 bases and J dropped 6; count of bases not matched to a gene: 6. Looking up the rest from reference TRBV7-3 and TRBJ2-2 gives the full variable domain: GAGVSQTPSNKVTEKGKYVELRCDPISGHTALYWYRQSLGQGPEFLIYFQGTGAADDSGLPNDRFFAVRPEGSVSTLKIQRTERGDSAVYLCASSRQGAGAGELFFGEGSRLTVL.

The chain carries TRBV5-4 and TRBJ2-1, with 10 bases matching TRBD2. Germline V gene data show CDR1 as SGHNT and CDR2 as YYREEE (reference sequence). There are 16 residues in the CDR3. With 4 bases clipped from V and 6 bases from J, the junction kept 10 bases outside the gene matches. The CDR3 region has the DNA TGTGCCAGCAGCCCCCGGGCTAGCGGGAGAGGCAATGAGCAGTTCTTC. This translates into CASSPRASGRGNEQFF. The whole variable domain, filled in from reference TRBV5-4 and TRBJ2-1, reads ETGVTQSPTHLIKTRGQQVTLRCSSQSGHNTVSWYQQALGQGPQFIFQYYREEENGRGNFPPRFSGLQFPNYSSELNVNALELDDSALYLCASSPRASGRGNEQFFGPGTRLTVL.

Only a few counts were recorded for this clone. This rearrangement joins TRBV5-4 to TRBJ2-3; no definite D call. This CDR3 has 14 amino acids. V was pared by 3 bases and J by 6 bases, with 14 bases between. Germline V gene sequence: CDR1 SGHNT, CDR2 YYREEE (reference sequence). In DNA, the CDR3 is TGTGCCAGCAGCTCCACTAAATGGGCGGATACGCAGTATTTT. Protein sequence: CASSSTKWADTQYF.

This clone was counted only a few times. Here the CDR3 DNA reads TGTGCCAGCAGTGCCGGGGTGGAGGAGACCCAGTACTTC. Translated: CASSAGVEETQYF. The rearrangement uses TRBV6-1 and TRBJ2-5; tentative D call: TRBD2 (5 bases). The CDR3 totals 13 residues. The germline V gene encodes CDR1 MNHNS and CDR2 SASEGT. V was pared by 4 bases and J by 5 bases, with 11 bases between.

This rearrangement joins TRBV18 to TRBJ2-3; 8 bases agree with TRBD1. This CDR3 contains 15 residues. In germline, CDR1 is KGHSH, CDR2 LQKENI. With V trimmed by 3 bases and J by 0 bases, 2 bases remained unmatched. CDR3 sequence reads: CASSPRQGSTDTQYF. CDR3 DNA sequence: TGTGCCAGCTCACCTAGACAGGGGAGCACAGATACGCAGTATTTT. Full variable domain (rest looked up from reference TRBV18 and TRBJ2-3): NAGVMQNPRHLVRRRGQEARLRCSPMKGHSHVYWYRQLPEEGLKFMVYLQKENIIDESGMPKERFSAEFPKEGPSILRIQQVVRGDSAAYFCASSPRQGSTDTQYFGPGTRLTVL.

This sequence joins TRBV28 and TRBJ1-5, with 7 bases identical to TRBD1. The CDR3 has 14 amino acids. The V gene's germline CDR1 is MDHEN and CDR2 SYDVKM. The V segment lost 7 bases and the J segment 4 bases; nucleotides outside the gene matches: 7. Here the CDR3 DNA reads TGTGCCAGCATACCCGGGACAGCAAATCAGCCCCAGCATTTT. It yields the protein CASIPGTANQPQHF.

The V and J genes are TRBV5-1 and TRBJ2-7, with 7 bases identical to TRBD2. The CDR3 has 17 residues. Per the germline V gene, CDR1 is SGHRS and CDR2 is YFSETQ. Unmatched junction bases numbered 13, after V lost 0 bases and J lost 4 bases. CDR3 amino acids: CASSLAAASGGIYEQYF. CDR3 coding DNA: TGCGCCAGCAGCTTGGCCGCGGCTAGCGGTGGGATATACGAGCAGTACTTC. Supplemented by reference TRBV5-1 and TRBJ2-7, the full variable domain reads KAGVTQTPRYLIKTRGQQVTLSCSPISGHRSVSWYQQTPGQGLQFLFEYFSETQRNKGNFPGRFSGRQFSNSRSEMNVSTLELGDSALYLCASSLAAASGGIYEQYFGPGTRLTVT.

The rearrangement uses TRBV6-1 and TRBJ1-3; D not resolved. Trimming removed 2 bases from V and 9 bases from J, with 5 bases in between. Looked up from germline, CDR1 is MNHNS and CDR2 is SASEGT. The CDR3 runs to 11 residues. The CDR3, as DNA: TGTGCCAGCAGTGAAAGCATCACCATATATTTT. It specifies CASSESITIYF.

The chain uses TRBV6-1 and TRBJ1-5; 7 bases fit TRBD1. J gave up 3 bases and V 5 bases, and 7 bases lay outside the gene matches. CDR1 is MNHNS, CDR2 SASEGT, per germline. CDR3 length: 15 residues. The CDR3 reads CASSPPTGSNQPQHF. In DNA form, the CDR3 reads TGTGCCAGCAGTCCTCCGACAGGGTCCAATCAGCCCCAGCATTTT.

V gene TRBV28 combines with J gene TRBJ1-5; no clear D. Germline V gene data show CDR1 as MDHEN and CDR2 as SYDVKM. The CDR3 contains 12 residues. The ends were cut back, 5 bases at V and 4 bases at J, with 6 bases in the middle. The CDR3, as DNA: TGTGCCAGCAGTGTCCAAAATCAGCCCCAGCATTTT. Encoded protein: CASSVQNQPQHF.

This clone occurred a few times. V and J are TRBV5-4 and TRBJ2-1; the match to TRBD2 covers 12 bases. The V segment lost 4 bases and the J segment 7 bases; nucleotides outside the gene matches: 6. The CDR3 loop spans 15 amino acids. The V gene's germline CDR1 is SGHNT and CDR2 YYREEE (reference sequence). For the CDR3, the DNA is TGTGCCAGCAGCCCCCCCCTAGCGGGAGGGAATGAGCAGTTCTTC. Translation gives CASSPPLAGGNEQFF.

The CDR3 loop reads CASSSQGGTEAFF. The DNA of the CDR3 is TGTGCCAGCAGCTCACAGGGGGGGACTGAAGCTTTCTTT. The rearrangement uses TRBV7-3 and TRBJ1-1; 8 bases map to TRBD1. Germline V lookup: CDR1 SGHTA, CDR2 FQGTGA. CDR3 length equals 13 residues. V lost 4 bases to trimming and J lost 5 bases; unmatched junction nucleotides: 3.

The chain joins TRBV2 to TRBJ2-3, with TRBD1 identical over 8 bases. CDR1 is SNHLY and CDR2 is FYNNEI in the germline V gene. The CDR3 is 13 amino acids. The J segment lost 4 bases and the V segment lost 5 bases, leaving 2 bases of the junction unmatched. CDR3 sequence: CASSQGAADTQYF. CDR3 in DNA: TGTGCCAGCAGTCAGGGGGCCGCAGATACGCAGTATTTT.

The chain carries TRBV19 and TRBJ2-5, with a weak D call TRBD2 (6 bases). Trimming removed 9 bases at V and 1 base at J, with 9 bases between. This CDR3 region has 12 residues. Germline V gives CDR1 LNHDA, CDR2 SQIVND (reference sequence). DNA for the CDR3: TGTGCCAGCGGGACTCCCCAAGAGACCCAGTACTTC. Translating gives CASGTPQETQYF. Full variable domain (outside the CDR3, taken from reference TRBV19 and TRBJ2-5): DGGITQSPKYLFRKEGQNVTLSCEQNLNHDAMYWYRQDPGQGLRLIYYSQIVNDFQKGDIAEGYSVSREKKESFPLTVTSAQKNPTAFYLCASGTPQETQYFGPGTRLLVL.

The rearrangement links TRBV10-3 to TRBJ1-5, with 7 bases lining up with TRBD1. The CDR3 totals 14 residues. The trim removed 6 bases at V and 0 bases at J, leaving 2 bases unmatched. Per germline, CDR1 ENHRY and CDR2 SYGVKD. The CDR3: CAIRRTGSNQPQHF. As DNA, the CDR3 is TGTGCCATCAGAAGGACAGGTAGCAATCAGCCCCAGCATTTT.

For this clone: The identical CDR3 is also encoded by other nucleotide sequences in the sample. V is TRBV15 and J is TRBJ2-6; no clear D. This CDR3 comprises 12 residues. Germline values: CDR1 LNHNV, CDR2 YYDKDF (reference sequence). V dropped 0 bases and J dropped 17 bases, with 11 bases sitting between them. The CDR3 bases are TGTGCCACCAGCAGAGATCTGTCATTCTTGACTTTC. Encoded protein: CATSRDLSFLTF. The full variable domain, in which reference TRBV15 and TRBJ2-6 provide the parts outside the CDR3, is DAMVIQNPRYQVTQFGKPVTLSCSQTLNHNVMYWYQQKSSQAPKLLFHYYDKDFNNEADTPDNFQSRRPNTSFCFLDIRSPGLGDTAMYLCATSRDLSFLTFGAGSRLTVL.